The clone carrying this T cell receptor beta chain came up once. No antigen is known for it. The data originate from a study of shared clonotypes between healthy human individuals. Methods used by the authors: Filtering differed, since immunoSEQ gave only junction sequences and no quality scores. Here immunoSEQ multiplex PCR was the method, and the copy in TCRdb shows in-frame clones only, minus some. That table is the source of V, J and clone size, and D and trimming were worked out from the DNA. The table includes around 1.9 million clones, 85% to 95% detected once. Notes on the study in general: Tissues were not sampled, only blood, and their repertoires likely differ.

Germline assignment: CDR1 MNHEY and CDR2 SMNVEV (reference sequence). Trimming took 3 bases from V and 2 from J, leaving 9 bases between them. The CDR3 extends over 14 amino acids. Terminally differentiated effector memory CD45RA+ cells were excluded by CCR7 positive selection of CD45RO-negative cells. The clonotype originates from a man between 18 and 35 years old in good health. Some clones in this sample may be carry-over from other donors' samples. The chain employs TRBV27 and TRBJ2-3; tentative D call: TRBD2 (5 bases). Sequencing input: naive CD8+ T cells from PBMCs. The CDR3 loop is CASSLDWYTDTQYF. In DNA form, the CDR3 reads TGTGCCAGCAGTTTGGACTGGTACACAGATACGCAGTATTTT.